This TCR delta chain was documented in a study of gamma-delta chains in newborns, infants, children. Study-level information: Microbial exposure reportedly drives polyclonal innate γδ T cell expansion after birth.

TCRdb reapplied CATT to the reads. The sample carries 5,000 to 7,000 delta-chain clones, roughly 2.5% recorded once. CDR3 size: 14 residues. V shed 2 bases and J 3 bases; nucleotides not matched to a gene: 3. Germline CDR1 and CDR2: GEAIGNYY and EKD. This clone was picked up a small number of times. The mismatch at residue 9 between this DNA's translation and the TCRdb protein of a much larger clone likely reflects a read error; the protein shown is translated from the DNA. Sequences were obtained from blood. The receptor was derived from a child who was a newborn, infant or young child, either healthy, febrile or measles-vaccinated (not recorded which). The chain has TRDV2 and TRDJ1; 9 bases match TRDD3. CDR3 sequence (DNA): TGTGCCTGTGACAAACTGGGGGAGCCCGATAAACTCATCTTT. Encoded protein: CACDKLGEPDKLIF.